The 18 T cell receptor beta chains below come from one sample, sequenced in a study of T cells in Graves' hyperthyroidism and ophthalmopathy. The source material, RNA transcripts, was used to amplify TCR beta CDR3 regions. The TCR CDR3 first-round RT-PCR relied on the HTBI primer set. TCRdb re-analysed the multiplex PCR reads in MiXCR, keeping a single row per CDR3 protein. The repertoire holds some 50,000 distinct CDR3 sequences, with approximately 50% as singletons. Sequencing was done on a sample of peripheral blood or thyroid tissue (not recorded which). These TCRs come from a man between 18 and 29 years old with Graves' hyperthyroidism.

This clonotype was recorded once. The chain links TRBV28 to TRBJ1-4; 9 positions match TRBD1. CDR3 length: 13 amino acids. The trim removed 8 bases at V and 7 bases at J, leaving 5 bases unmatched. Looked up from germline, CDR1 is MDHEN and CDR2 is SYDVKM. This CDR3 reads CASRGTGLEKLFF. CDR3 nucleotides: TGTGCCAGCCGGGGGACAGGGCTTGAAAAACTGTTTTTT.

This clonotype ranks as medium-sized. The J gene is TRBJ1-1, the V gene TRBV14; D is unresolved. CDR1 and CDR2 (germline): SGHDN, FVKESK. V lost 4 bases and J lost 4, with 10 bases in between. There are 13 residues in the CDR3. The CDR3 coding sequence is TGTGCCAGCAGCCGCCGCGGAGCCACTGAAGCTTTCTTT. Amino acid sequence: CASSRRGATEAFF.

This clonotype was recorded at least ten times. The chain uses TRBV5-5 and TRBJ2-2; 13 positions agree with TRBD2. This CDR3 is built from 18 residues. CDR1 is SGHKS, CDR2 YYEKEE, per germline (reference sequence). Trimming cost V 4 bases and J 0 bases; bases outside gene matches: 6. The CDR3 spells CASSEGLAGSSNTGELFF. The CDR3 nucleotides are TGTGCCAGCAGCGAGGGACTAGCGGGGAGTTCGAACACCGGGGAGCTGTTTTTT.

This clonotype was recorded a few times. CDR3 in DNA: TGTGCCAGCAGCGGGGGGTCTGAAAAACTGTTTTTT. Residues: CASSGGSEKLFF. The V and J genes are TRBV2 and TRBJ1-4, with a tentative D call TRBD1 (5 bases). Germline CDR1 SNHLY, CDR2 FYNNEI. The length of the CDR3 is 12 residues. Trimming left V 6 bases short and J 7 bases short, with 9 bases between.

As regards this clonotype: Since a much larger clone is just one base distant, this may be a read error. The rearrangement links TRBV10-3 to TRBJ2-7; TRBD1 matches at 7 bases. CDR1 and CDR2 from the germline V gene are ENHRY and SYGVKD. The CDR3 spans 14 residues. Here the CDR3 reads CAISESGQTYVQYF. CDR3 sequence (DNA): TGTGCCATCAGTGAGTCGGGACAGACCTACGTGCAGTACTTC.

This clonotype was seen more than once but under ten times. The chain employs TRBV19 and TRBJ2-1; 7 nucleotides line up with TRBD1. The germline CDR1 and CDR2 sequences are LNHDA and SQIVND (reference sequence). V shed 3 bases and J 9 bases; nucleotides not matched to a gene: 2. The CDR3 has 12 amino acids. The CDR3 DNA follows: TGTGCCAGTAGTATCAGGGGGTTTGAGCAGTTCTTC. It encodes CASSIRGFEQFF.

This clonotype showed up just a few times. The J gene is TRBJ1-4, the V gene TRBV20-1; D remains ambiguous. Trimming took off 0 bases at V and 6 bases at J, with 8 bases between the two ends. The CDR3 spans 13 residues. Germline lookup yields CDR1 DFQATT and CDR2 SNEGSKA (reference sequence). The CDR3 DNA follows: TGCAGTGCTAGAGATATGGAGGATGAAAAACTGTTTTTT. Its translation: CSARDMEDEKLFF.

Many counts were recorded for this clonotype. This chain connects TRBV7-7 to TRBJ2-2; no clear D. The V end was cut by 4 bases, the J end by 5 bases, with 11 bases between. Germline CDR1 is SSHAT and CDR2 is FNYEAQ (reference sequence). The CDR3 is 14 amino acids. CDR3 in DNA: TGTGCCAGCAGCTGGCGGTGGGATACCGGGGAGCTGTTTTTT. It codes for CASSWRWDTGELFF.

The V gene is TRBV20-1, the J gene TRBJ2-5; 7 bases match TRBD1. J lost 4 bases, V lost 4 bases, and 9 bases had no gene match. The CDR3 runs 14 residues. Germline V gene sequence: CDR1 DFQATT, CDR2 SNEGSKA (reference sequence). This CDR3 is CSANSGTVTETQYF. CDR3 DNA sequence: TGCAGTGCTAATTCCGGGACAGTGACAGAGACCCAGTACTTC.

The chain employs TRBV2 and TRBJ1-2, with D perhaps TRBD1 (5 bases). V was cut by 4 bases and J by 14 bases, with 14 bases left in between. The CDR3 consists of 11 residues. Germline V lookup: CDR1 SNHLY, CDR2 FYNNEI. The CDR3 DNA sequence: TGTGCCAGCAGTGCACCCACTTCAGGGACCTTC. Translated: CASSAPTSGTF.

This clonotype appeared a single time. The DNA is omitted, as the CDR3 cannot be located on it reliably, and the CDR3 follows TCRdb's listing. The V and J genes are TRBV15 and TRBJ1-2; TRBD1 reflects the table's D call only, with no check against the DNA. CDR1 and CDR2 (germline): LNHNV, YYDKDF (reference sequence). Counting both end residues, the CDR3 totals 22 amino acids. The CDR3 is CATSRAKSGTEAFFGTRYGYTF.

This sequence joins TRBV20-1 and TRBJ2-7; TRBD2 agrees at 10 bases. This CDR3 has 12 residues. Germline V gene sequence: CDR1 DFQATT, CDR2 SNEGSKA (reference sequence). Trimming removed 6 bases from V and 3 bases from J; junction bases left unmatched: 2. CDR3 loop: CSAGLADYEQYF. DNA of the CDR3: TGCAGTGCAGGACTAGCGGACTACGAGCAGTACTTC.

This clonotype was observed a few times. The chain links TRBV20-1 to TRBJ1-2; 9 positions agree with TRBD1. The germline CDR1 and CDR2 sequences are DFQATT and SNEGSKA (reference sequence). The CDR3 runs to 15 residues. J gave up 8 bases and V 2 bases, and 12 bases lay outside the gene matches. As DNA, the CDR3 is TGCAGTGCTAGATTTGCTACAGGGGGCGCAGGCGGCTACACCTTC. Its translation: CSARFATGGAGGYTF.

This chain uses TRBV20-1 with TRBJ1-5, with D maybe TRBD1 (6 bases). Germline lookup yields CDR1 DFQATT and CDR2 SNEGSKA (reference sequence). V was trimmed by 5 bases and J by 11 bases, leaving 16 bases between them. The CDR3 totals 12 residues. The CDR3 coding sequence is TGCAGTGCTCCTACAGGGTCTCGGGCCCAGCATTTT. This codes for CSAPTGSRAQHF.

This clonotype was seen ten or more times. This chain connects TRBV7-2 to TRBJ2-7; 11 bases are a match to TRBD1. The germline V gene encodes CDR1 SGHTA and CDR2 FQGNSA. The CDR3 covers 15 residues. V shed 5 bases, J shed 4 bases, and the junction held 7 bases outside the gene matches. The CDR3 is CASSMRTGGFYEQYF. The DNA of the CDR3 is TGTGCCAGCAGCATGAGGACAGGGGGCTTTTACGAGCAGTACTTC.

This clonotype was detected ten times or more. The chain combines TRBV7-2 with TRBJ1-5; D not resolved. The V end was cut by 3 bases, the J end by 0 bases, with 3 bases between. The CDR3 sequence is 13 residues long. Per germline, CDR1 SGHTA and CDR2 FQGNSA. The CDR3 sequence: CASSFDSNQPQHF. In DNA, the CDR3 is TGTGCCAGCAGCTTTGATAGCAATCAGCCCCAGCATTTT.

The rearrangement links TRBV7-9 to TRBJ2-7; D is unresolved. Trimming took 9 bases from V and 2 from J, leaving 8 bases between them. The CDR3 sequence is 11 residues long. The germline gives CDR1 SEHNR, CDR2 FQNEAQ (reference sequence). The CDR3 sequence: CASTAAYEQYF. Written as DNA, the CDR3 is TGTGCCAGTACCGCTGCCTACGAGCAGTACTTC.

This clonotype occurred many times. The genes are TRBV6-1 and TRBJ2-5; possible D gene TRBD2, 5 bases. CDR1 and CDR2 from the germline V gene are MNHNS and SASEGT. The CDR3 runs 15 residues. V was cut by 3 bases and J by 4 bases, with 15 bases left in between. As DNA, the CDR3 is TGTGCCAGCAGTGACGCCGGGAAGGCGTCAGAGACCCAGTACTTC. The encoded protein is CASSDAGKASETQYF.